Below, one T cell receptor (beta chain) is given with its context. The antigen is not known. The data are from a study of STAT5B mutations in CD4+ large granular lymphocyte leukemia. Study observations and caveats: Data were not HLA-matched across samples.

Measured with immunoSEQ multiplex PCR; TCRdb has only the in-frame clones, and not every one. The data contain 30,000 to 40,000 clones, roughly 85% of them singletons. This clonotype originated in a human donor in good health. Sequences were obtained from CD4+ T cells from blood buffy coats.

The CDR3 region has the DNA TGTGCCAGCAGCTTAGGCCGGGGTTCCTACGAGCAGTACTTC. Residues: CASSLGRGSYEQYF. The rearrangement links TRBV13 to TRBJ2-7; maybe TRBD2 (5 bases). The CDR3 contains 14 residues. V was clipped by 0 bases and J by 1 base, with 7 bases between them. Germline assignment: CDR1 PRHDT and CDR2 FYEKMQ (reference sequence).